What follows is one TCR beta chain and its context. These data come from a study of neoadjuvant nivolumab and ipilimumab in lung cancer. Method: immunoSEQ multiplex PCR; TCRdb's copy keeps in-frame clones and lacks some. The profile shows about 7,300 clones, 85% to 90% of them singletons. Trimming removed 1 base from V and 3 bases from J, with 7 bases in between. CDR1 is SSHAT, CDR2 FNYEAQ, per germline (reference sequence). This CDR3 has 13 amino acids. The receptor was derived from an adult with non-small cell lung cancer. The chain couples TRBV7-7 to TRBJ2-7; D gene uncertain. Sequencing was performed on tumor tissue, taken after neoadjuvant nivolumab, alone or with ipilimumab, at or shortly before surgery. The CDR3, as DNA: TGTGCCAGCAGCTTAGAGTTCCGCTACGAGCAGTACTTC. This encodes CASSLEFRYEQYF.